This T cell receptor (beta chain) was observed in a study of cytomegalovirus exposure and HLA in healthy donors. This clone is a singleton in its sample. Trimming took off 1 base at V and 0 bases at J, with 13 bases between the two ends. CDR3 size: 17 residues. Per the germline V gene, CDR1 is MNHEY and CDR2 is SMNVEV (reference sequence). TCRdb's copy holds only in-frame clones and misses some; the assay was immunoSEQ multiplex PCR. The sample yields some 43,000 clones, roughly nine tenths seen once. The clonotype was recovered from a man younger than 35 in good health and CMV-seronegative. Material: PBMCs. The chain recombines TRBV27 with TRBJ1-5, with a possible D match to TRBD1 (5 bases). This chain's CDR3 is CASSLYPAGGSNQPQHF. CDR3 nucleotides: TGTGCCAGCAGTTTATATCCGGCGGGGGGTAGCAATCAGCCCCAGCATTTT.